This is a list of T cell receptor beta chains from one sample in a study of blood T cell repertoires in COVID-19. The assay was immunoSEQ multiplex PCR, and TCRdb's table has in-frame clones only and misses some. Here the sample spans about 50,000 clones, about 85% being singletons. Sequencing used peripheral blood. The receptor set was obtained from a human donor in a cohort sampled during active COVID-19. The CDR3 runs from the conserved cysteine through the conserved F or W. The D gene is left open where the match is weak. Clone size appears in some rows only: once, few, many, or a class for an expanded clone.

j_gene: TRBJ2-5; v_gene: TRBV9; len: 11; d_gene: NA; abundance: NA; CDR3aa: CASSVDGTQYF; CDR3nt: TGTGCCAGCAGCGTAGACGGGACCCAGTACTTC
j_gene: TRBJ2-7; v_gene: TRBV7-9; len: 14; d_gene: NA; abundance: NA; CDR3aa: CASSPHGTLNEQYF; CDR3nt: TGTGCCAGCAGCCCCCACGGGACACTCAACGAGCAGTACTTC
j_gene: TRBJ2-1; v_gene: TRBV5-8; len: 12; d_gene: NA; abundance: NA; CDR3aa: CASSLEPREQFF; CDR3nt: TGTGCCAGCAGCTTAGAACCGAGGGAGCAGTTCTTC
j_gene: TRBJ2-7; v_gene: TRBV11-2; len: 15; d_gene: TRBD2; abundance: NA; CDR3aa: CASSLTSGFYYEQYF; CDR3nt: TGTGCCAGCAGCTTAACTAGCGGGTTCTACTACGAGCAGTACTTC
j_gene: TRBJ2-3; v_gene: TRBV4-2; len: 16; d_gene: TRBD2; abundance: NA; CDR3aa: CASSQTRLAGTDTQYF; CDR3nt: TGTGCCAGCAGCCAGACCCGACTAGCGGGCACAGATACGCAGTATTTT
j_gene: TRBJ2-3; v_gene: TRBV5-1; len: 14; d_gene: TRBD1; abundance: NA; CDR3aa: CASSLGQGADTQYF; CDR3nt: TGCGCCAGCAGCCTAGGACAGGGGGCAGATACGCAGTATTTT
j_gene: TRBJ1-2; v_gene: TRBV30; len: 12; d_gene: NA; abundance: NA; CDR3aa: CAWRAGDNGYTF; CDR3nt: TGTGCCTGGAGGGCAGGGGACAATGGCTACACCTTC
j_gene: TRBJ1-5; v_gene: TRBV27; len: 12; d_gene: NA; abundance: NA; CDR3aa: CASSPPNQPQHF; CDR3nt: TGTGCCAGCAGTCCTCCCAATCAGCCCCAGCATTTT
j_gene: TRBJ1-1; v_gene: TRBV29-1; len: 12; d_gene: TRBD1; abundance: once; CDR3aa: CSVSYRGTEAFF; CDR3nt: TGCAGCGTTTCTTACAGGGGCACTGAAGCTTTCTTT
j_gene: TRBJ2-5; v_gene: TRBV13; len: 15; d_gene: TRBD2; abundance: NA; CDR3aa: CASSLFGGGQETQYF; CDR3nt: TGTGCCAGCAGCTTATTTGGGGGGGGACAAGAGACCCAGTACTTC
j_gene: TRBJ2-3; v_gene: TRBV9; len: 19; d_gene: TRBD2; abundance: NA; CDR3aa: CASSPRTSGARRGTDTQYF; CDR3nt: TGTGCCAGCAGCCCCCGGACTAGCGGAGCCCGCCGGGGCACAGATACGCAGTATTTT
j_gene: TRBJ1-5; v_gene: TRBV2; len: 11; d_gene: NA; abundance: NA; CDR3aa: CASSGTAAQHF; CDR3nt: TGTGCCAGCAGTGGGACAGCAGCGCAGCATTTT
j_gene: TRBJ2-7; v_gene: TRBV21-1; len: 18; d_gene: NA; abundance: few; CDR3aa: CASSPGTGNLTPSYEQYF; CDR3nt: TGTGCCAGCAGCCCCGGGACAGGGAACTTAACCCCCTCCTACGAGCAGTACTTC
j_gene: TRBJ1-1; v_gene: TRBV7-9; len: 13; d_gene: NA; abundance: NA; CDR3aa: CASSLGGVSEAFF; CDR3nt: TGTGCCAGCAGCTTAGGGGGAGTCTCTGAAGCTTTCTTT
j_gene: TRBJ2-1; v_gene: TRBV29-1; len: 14; d_gene: NA; abundance: once; CDR3aa: CSAPSKGTYNEQFF; CDR3nt: TGCAGCGCCCCTTCTAAGGGGACCTACAATGAGCAGTTCTTC
j_gene: TRBJ1-4; v_gene: TRBV5-1; len: 15; d_gene: TRBD1; abundance: NA; CDR3aa: CASRRTGGGNEKLFF; CDR3nt: TGCGCCAGCAGAAGGACAGGGGGTGGTAATGAAAAACTGTTTTTT
j_gene: TRBJ1-2; v_gene: TRBV5-1; len: 13; d_gene: NA; abundance: NA; CDR3aa: CASSLLTGAGYTF; CDR3nt: TGCGCCAGCAGCTTACTGACAGGTGCTGGCTACACCTTC
j_gene: TRBJ1-5; v_gene: TRBV29-1; len: 15; d_gene: NA; abundance: NA; CDR3aa: CSVELGSGINQPQHF; CDR3nt: TGCAGCGTTGAACTCGGTTCGGGGATCAATCAGCCCCAGCATTTT
j_gene: TRBJ1-2; v_gene: TRBV3-1/TRBV3-2; len: 14; d_gene: NA; abundance: NA; CDR3aa: CASSQRDIWYGYTF; CDR3nt: TGTGCCAGCAGCCAACGGGACATCTGGTATGGCTACACCTTC
j_gene: TRBJ2-1; v_gene: TRBV5-6; len: 11; d_gene: NA; abundance: NA; CDR3aa: CASAFWAEQFF; CDR3nt: TGTGCCAGCGCATTTTGGGCGGAGCAGTTCTTC
j_gene: TRBJ2-5; v_gene: TRBV29-1; len: 13; d_gene: TRBD2; abundance: NA; CDR3aa: CSVDDAGGQSQYF; CDR3nt: TGCAGCGTTGATGATGCGGGGGGGCAAAGCCAGTACTTC
j_gene: TRBJ2-3; v_gene: TRBV5-1; len: 12; d_gene: TRBD2; abundance: NA; CDR3aa: CASSPRSGRVYF; CDR3nt: TGCGCCAGCAGCCCCCGTAGCGGGAGAGTGTATTTT
j_gene: TRBJ1-1; v_gene: TRBV7-9; len: 18; d_gene: NA; abundance: few; CDR3aa: CASSLVGSRRSQRTEAFF; CDR3nt: TGTGCCAGCAGCTTAGTGGGCAGCAGGAGGAGTCAGCGCACTGAAGCTTTCTTT
j_gene: TRBJ2-1; v_gene: TRBV4-3; len: 13; d_gene: TRBD1; abundance: NA; CDR3aa: CASSQQQGYEQFF; CDR3nt: TGCGCCAGCAGCCAACAACAGGGGTATGAGCAGTTCTTC
j_gene: TRBJ2-7; v_gene: TRBV11-2; len: 16; d_gene: TRBD2; abundance: NA; CDR3aa: CASSLAASGRSYEQYF; CDR3nt: TGTGCCAGCAGCTTAGCCGCAAGCGGGAGATCCTACGAGCAGTACTTC
j_gene: TRBJ2-3; v_gene: TRBV2; len: 17; d_gene: TRBD2; abundance: NA; CDR3aa: CASSVSSGRRGTDTQYF; CDR3nt: TGTGCCAGCAGTGTGTCTAGCGGGAGACGAGGGACAGATACGCAGTATTTT
j_gene: TRBJ2-1; v_gene: TRBV29-1; len: 15; d_gene: TRBD2; abundance: NA; CDR3aa: CSVQGTSGGYNEQFF; CDR3nt: TGCAGCGTTCAGGGAACTAGCGGGGGCTACAATGAGCAGTTCTTC
j_gene: TRBJ2-1; v_gene: TRBV5-3; len: 18; d_gene: TRBD1; abundance: NA; CDR3aa: CARSSGQGNRDYSCEQFF; CDR3nt: TGTGCCAGAAGCTCGGGACAGGGAAACCGGGACTACAGTTGTGAGCAGTTCTTC
j_gene: TRBJ1-4; v_gene: TRBV25-1; len: 15; d_gene: NA; abundance: once; CDR3aa: CASSRIDRFNEKLFF; CDR3nt: TGTGCCAGCAGTAGGATAGACAGGTTTAATGAAAAACTGTTTTTT
j_gene: TRBJ2-5; v_gene: TRBV18; len: 16; d_gene: NA; abundance: NA; CDR3aa: CASSPPGHPYQETQYF; CDR3nt: TGTGCCAGCTCACCACCCGGACACCCGTACCAAGAGACCCAGTACTTC
j_gene: TRBJ1-2; v_gene: TRBV28; len: 15; d_gene: NA; abundance: NA; CDR3aa: CASSLPAGGGYGYTF; CDR3nt: TGTGCCAGCAGCCTCCCCGCCGGGGGGGGATATGGCTACACCTTC
j_gene: TRBJ2-2; v_gene: TRBV28; len: 18; d_gene: TRBD1; abundance: NA; CDR3aa: CASSLSRGGRGRTGELFF; CDR3nt: TGTGCCAGCAGTTTATCCCGCGGCGGAAGGGGGCGGACCGGGGAGCTGTTTTTT
j_gene: TRBJ1-4; v_gene: TRBV28; len: 15; d_gene: TRBD1; abundance: many; CDR3aa: CASSLQGATNEKLFF; CDR3nt: TGTGCCAGCAGCCTACAGGGGGCAACTAATGAAAAACTGTTTTTT
j_gene: TRBJ2-2; v_gene: TRBV27; len: 12; d_gene: NA; abundance: NA; CDR3aa: CASSFSAGELFF; CDR3nt: TGTGCCAGCAGTTTTTCAGCCGGGGAGCTGTTTTTT
j_gene: TRBJ2-7; v_gene: TRBV2; len: 13; d_gene: TRBD2; abundance: NA; CDR3aa: CASVASGSSEQYF; CDR3nt: TGTGCCAGCGTGGCTAGCGGGAGTTCCGAGCAGTACTTC
j_gene: TRBJ2-7; v_gene: TRBV6-5; len: 15; d_gene: NA; abundance: NA; CDR3aa: CASSYSAATTWEQYF; CDR3nt: TGTGCCAGCAGTTACTCAGCGGCGACCACGTGGGAGCAGTACTTC
j_gene: TRBJ1-2; v_gene: TRBV28; len: 18; d_gene: NA; abundance: NA; CDR3aa: CASSKLGAAASWDYGYTF; CDR3nt: TGTGCCAGCAGTAAACTTGGGGCAGCCGCCTCCTGGGACTATGGCTACACCTTC
j_gene: TRBJ1-4; v_gene: TRBV20-1; len: 14; d_gene: NA; abundance: NA; CDR3aa: CSASPDGGNEKLFF; CDR3nt: TGCAGTGCTAGTCCGGACGGAGGCAATGAAAAACTGTTTTTT
j_gene: TRBJ2-7; v_gene: TRBV30; len: 13; d_gene: TRBD2; abundance: NA; CDR3aa: CAWSWEGGHEQYF; CDR3nt: TGTGCCTGGAGTTGGGAGGGAGGACACGAGCAGTACTTC
j_gene: TRBJ2-1; v_gene: TRBV28; len: 16; d_gene: NA; abundance: NA; CDR3aa: CASSLYAGGSYNEQFF; CDR3nt: TGTGCCAGCAGTTTATACGCGGGCGGATCCTACAATGAGCAGTTCTTC
j_gene: TRBJ2-2; v_gene: TRBV9; len: 15; d_gene: TRBD1; abundance: NA; CDR3aa: CASSRGQGNTGELFF; CDR3nt: TGTGCCAGCAGCCGAGGACAGGGGAACACCGGGGAGCTGTTTTTT
j_gene: TRBJ2-7; v_gene: TRBV5-6; len: 16; d_gene: TRBD1; abundance: NA; CDR3aa: CASNPIWGQGPREQYF; CDR3nt: TGTGCCAGCAACCCAATTTGGGGACAGGGGCCGCGGGAGCAGTACTTC